The 29 T cell receptor beta chains reported below all come from one sample, sequenced in a study of blood T cell dynamics during melanoma immunotherapy. Time point reported: week 3, after first cycle of checkpoint inhibitor. Sequenced by immunoSEQ multiplex PCR; TCRdb stores in-frame clones only, minus some. Among around 12,000 clones listed, 90% to 95% were seen once. The specimen was effector memory CD8+ T cells from blood, collected from a patient treated with checkpoint blockade. The receptor source for this set is a human donor with melanoma.

The V and J genes are TRBV28 and TRBJ1-5, with 7 bases lining up with TRBD1. This CDR3 is 15 amino acids long. The germline V gene has CDR1 MDHEN and CDR2 SYDVKM. After removal of 4 bases from V and 0 bases from J, the junction contained 3 bases not matched to a gene. The DNA of the CDR3 is TGTGCCAGCAGTTGGGACAGATATAGCAATCAGCCCCAGCATTTT. This sequence encodes CASSWDRYSNQPQHF. Using reference TRBV28 and TRBJ1-5 for the parts outside the CDR3, the full variable domain is DVKVTQSSRYLVKRTGEKVFLECVQDMDHENMFWYRQDPGLGLRLIYFSYDVKMKEKGDIPEGYSVSREKKERFSLILESASTNQTSMYLCASSWDRYSNQPQHFGDGTRLSIL.

The genes are TRBV5-1 and TRBJ2-7; 7 positions match TRBD1. This CDR3 has 15 amino acids. V was clipped by 2 bases and J by 2 bases; unmatched bases: 7. In germline, CDR1 is SGHRS, CDR2 YFSETQ. The CDR3: CASSLTGQLTYEQYF. As DNA, the CDR3 is TGCGCCAGCAGCTTAACGGGACAGCTAACCTACGAGCAGTACTTC.

This rearrangement joins TRBV6-1 to TRBJ2-7; 11 bases are a match to TRBD1. Germline CDR1 and CDR2: MNHNS and SASEGT. Unmatched junction bases numbered 1, after V lost 7 bases and J lost 2 bases. CDR3 length: 13 residues. CDR3 loop: CASMGQGAYEQYF. In nucleotides, the CDR3 is TGTGCCAGCATGGGACAGGGGGCCTACGAGCAGTACTTC.

This clone was recorded a few times. The rearrangement joins TRBV19 to TRBJ1-5; D is perhaps TRBD1 (5 bases). V was trimmed by 4 bases and J by 4 bases, leaving 5 bases between them. The germline V gene has CDR1 LNHDA and CDR2 SQIVND (reference sequence). The CDR3 extends over 12 amino acids. In nucleotides, the CDR3 is TGTGCCAGTAGTACAGGGAATCAGCCCCAGCATTTT. This gives the protein CASSTGNQPQHF.

The CDR3 DNA follows: TGTGCCAGCAGGGGCGGGGTAGTCATTGAGCAGTACTTC. It specifies CASRGGVVIEQYF. V and J are TRBV6-6 and TRBJ2-7; D perhaps matches TRBD2 (6 bases). V lost 6 bases to trimming and J lost 7 bases, with 16 bases between them. The CDR3 consists of 13 residues. CDR1 MNHNY and CDR2 SVGAGI come from the germline V gene (reference sequence).

This chain uses TRBV19 with TRBJ2-5; D is ambiguous. The germline V gene has CDR1 LNHDA and CDR2 SQIVND (reference sequence). Trimming left V 3 bases short and J 4 bases short, with 6 bases between. There are 12 residues in the CDR3. Here the CDR3 reads CASSIKGETQYF. The CDR3 region has the DNA TGTGCCAGTAGTATTAAGGGAGAGACCCAGTACTTC.

The chain uses TRBV9 and TRBJ1-5, with D perhaps TRBD1 (6 bases). Trimming shortened V by 4 bases and J by 7 bases, and 15 bases separated the two germline ends. This CDR3 is 14 amino acids long. Germline CDR1 reads SGDLS; CDR2 reads YYNGEE. The chain's CDR3 is CASSTHSGGQPQHF. The CDR3 nucleotides are TGTGCCAGCAGCACCCATTCCGGGGGCCAGCCCCAGCATTTT.

The genes are TRBV11-2 and TRBJ1-4; D might be TRBD1 (5 bases). V was pared by 2 bases and J by 1 base, with 8 bases between. Germline V CDR1 and CDR2: SGHAT, FQNNGV. The CDR3 sequence is 15 residues long. CDR3 in DNA: TGTGCCAGCAGCTTATTTCAGGGAACTAATGAAAAACTGTTTTTT. It is translated as CASSLFQGTNEKLFF.

This chain connects TRBV16 to TRBJ1-2, with 7 positions matching TRBD1. Germline loops: CDR1 KGHSY, CDR2 FQNENV. The CDR3 extends over 16 amino acids. V lost 0 bases to trimming and J lost 4 bases; unmatched junction nucleotides: 8. This CDR3 reads CASSQSPQGVSYGYTF. CDR3 DNA sequence: TGTGCCAGCAGCCAATCGCCCCAGGGGGTCTCCTATGGCTACACCTTC. The whole variable domain, remainder taken from reference TRBV16 and TRBJ1-2, is GEEVAQTPKHLVRGEGQKAKLYCAPIKGHSYVFWYQQVLKNEFKFLISFQNENVFDETGMPKERFSAKCLPNSPCSLEIQATKLEDSAVYFCASSQSPQGVSYGYTFGSGTRLTVV.

The V call is TRBV18, the J call TRBJ1-5, with D hard to call. The CDR3 extends over 17 amino acids. V was shortened by 2 bases and J by 4 bases, with 18 bases between the two germline ends. Germline CDR1 KGHSH, CDR2 LQKENI. CDR3 coding DNA: TGTGCCAGCTCACCAGTTGCTGAAGCCGGTGCAAATCAGCCCCAGCATTTT. Amino acid sequence: CASSPVAEAGANQPQHF.

The V call is TRBV4-3, the J call TRBJ2-7, with D perhaps TRBD1 (5 bases). Germline-derived CDR1 and CDR2 are LGHNA and YSLEER. V shed 0 bases and J shed 2 bases, with 11 bases lying between them. This CDR3 comprises 15 residues. The CDR3 DNA sequence: TGCGCCAGCAGCCAAGATCCAGGGTGGGCCTACGAGCAGTACTTC. Amino acids: CASSQDPGWAYEQYF.

The chain recombines TRBV15 with TRBJ2-5, with no clear D. The CDR3 consists of 14 residues. V shed 0 bases and J shed 4 bases, with 9 bases lying between them. The germline V gene encodes CDR1 LNHNV and CDR2 YYDKDF (reference sequence). The CDR3 nucleotides read TGTGCCACCAGCAGAGATCAAGGGATAGAGACCCAGTACTTC. Residues: CATSRDQGIETQYF.

This clone was observed a single time. The chain employs TRBV10-2 and TRBJ2-4, with D maybe TRBD2 (5 bases). V was clipped by 8 bases and J by 2 bases, with 10 bases between them. This CDR3 is 13 amino acids long. Germline CDR1 and CDR2: WSHSY and SAAADI. The CDR3 protein is CASGEGPKNIQYF. In DNA form, the CDR3 reads TGCGCCAGCGGAGAGGGCCCCAAAAACATTCAGTACTTC.

This rearrangement joins TRBV19 to TRBJ1-5; D remains ambiguous. Deletions cut 3 bases from V and 3 bases from J, with 15 bases between. Germline CDR1 is LNHDA and CDR2 is SQIVND (reference sequence). The CDR3 has 16 residues. CDR3: CASSIVWADVNQPQHF. The CDR3 DNA reads TGTGCCAGTAGTATTGTTTGGGCGGATGTCAATCAGCCCCAGCATTTT.

The chain joins TRBV7-2 to TRBJ2-2; no clear D gene. The CDR3 length is 14 residues. From germline, CDR1 is SGHTA and CDR2 FQGNSA. V was trimmed by 6 bases and J by 4 bases, leaving 12 bases between them. CDR3 coding DNA: TGTGCCAGCAGTTCCACAAGGGCCACCGGGGAGCTGTTTTTT. It codes for CASSSTRATGELFF.

This chain links TRBV19 with TRBJ1-5, with TRBD1 matching over 7 bases. The CDR3 consists of 15 residues. Germline V gives CDR1 LNHDA, CDR2 SQIVND (reference sequence). With 7 bases clipped from V and 3 bases from J, the junction kept 9 bases outside the gene matches. The CDR3 here is CASTEGTALNQPQHF. Written as DNA, the CDR3 is TGTGCCAGTACCGAAGGGACAGCTCTCAATCAGCCCCAGCATTTT.

Worth noting for this clone: Other DNA sequences within the sample encode an identical CDR3. CDR3 region: CASSNQDTPPLDEQFF. DNA for the CDR3: TGTGCCAGCAGCAACCAGGACACACCACCTTTGGATGAGCAGTTCTTC. The chain joins TRBV7-6 to TRBJ2-1, with D tentatively TRBD1 (5 bases). The CDR3 has 16 residues. With 5 bases removed from V and 8 bases from J, the gap between germline ends came to 22 bases. Germline-derived CDR1 and CDR2 are SGHVS and FNYEAQ.

The chain employs TRBV11-2 and TRBJ2-5; 8 nucleotides match TRBD2. In germline, CDR1 is SGHAT, CDR2 FQNNGV. J was trimmed by 4 bases and V by 0 bases; bases with no gene match: 13. This CDR3 has 18 amino acids. CDR3 amino acids: CASSLDLFSGVSSETQYF. DNA of the CDR3: TGTGCCAGCAGCTTAGATCTGTTTAGCGGGGTTTCATCAGAGACCCAGTACTTC. Together with reference TRBV11-2 and TRBJ2-5, the CDR3 gives the full variable domain: EAGVAQSPRYKIIEKRQSVAFWCNPISGHATLYWYQQILGQGPKLLIQFQNNGVVDDSQLPKDRFSAERLKGVDSTLKIQPAKLEDSAVYLCASSLDLFSGVSSETQYFGPGTRLLVL.

The genes are TRBV19 and TRBJ2-5; no clear D gene. The J call is doubtful: the DNA matches TRBJ2-7 better. Germline-derived CDR1 and CDR2 are LNHDA and SQIVND (reference sequence). This CDR3 region has 13 residues. The CDR3 nucleotides read TGTGCCAGTAGAAGACCGAATACCTACGAGCAGTACTTC. It translates to CASRRPNTYEQYF.

The genes are TRBV4-1 and TRBJ2-7, with D possibly called TRBD1 or TRBD2 (6 bases each). Germline CDR1 reads MGHRA; CDR2 reads YSYEKL. V was trimmed by 0 bases and J by 5 bases, leaving 11 bases between them. The length of the CDR3 is 14 residues. CDR3 loop: CASSQDSGANEQYF. In DNA form, the CDR3 reads TGCGCCAGCAGCCAAGATTCGGGGGCAAACGAGCAGTACTTC.

CDR3 DNA sequence: TGTGCCAGCTCACCAATAGGCCTGGACACTGAAGCTTTCTTT. Translating it yields CASSPIGLDTEAFF. The chain couples TRBV18 to TRBJ1-1, with D uncertain. Trimming pared 2 bases from V and 3 bases from J, leaving 10 bases between. Germline CDR1 reads KGHSH; CDR2 reads LQKENI. CDR3 length: 14 residues.

Only one count was recorded for this clone. The chain uses TRBV2 and TRBJ1-1, with D perhaps matching TRBD1 (6 bases). Trimming pared 11 bases from V and 1 base from J, leaving 14 bases between. The length of the CDR3 is 13 residues. Germline V CDR1 and CDR2: SNHLY, FYNNEI. The CDR3 protein is CAGRGAKNTEAFF. DNA of the CDR3: TGTGCCGGAAGGGGGGCCAAGAACACTGAAGCTTTCTTT.

The chain recombines TRBV5-8 with TRBJ1-1, with a tentative D call TRBD1 (6 bases). V was trimmed by 2 bases and J by 8 bases, leaving 16 bases between them. CDR1 and CDR2 (germline): SGHTS, YDEGEE. There are 14 residues in the CDR3. CDR3 loop: CASSLAGALIEAFF. The CDR3 DNA reads as TGTGCCAGCAGCTTAGCAGGGGCACTGATAGAAGCTTTCTTT.

The J gene is TRBJ2-5, the V gene TRBV5-6; possibly TRBD2 for D (7 bases). The germline CDR1 and CDR2 sequences are SGHDT and YYEEEE. V lost 4 bases to trimming and J lost 5 bases, with 15 bases between them. The CDR3 sequence is 14 residues long. CDR3 loop: CASSPARGRETQYF. CDR3 nucleotides: TGTGCCAGCAGCCCGGCGCGGGGGCGTGAGACCCAGTACTTC.

The J gene is TRBJ2-3, the V gene TRBV10-2; the match to TRBD1 covers 7 bases. CDR3 length: 16 residues. V was clipped by 2 bases and J by 1 base; unmatched bases: 6. CDR1 WSHSY and CDR2 SAAADI come from the germline V gene. The CDR3 DNA reads TGCGCCAGCAGTGAGCCGACAGGGATGGGCACAGATACGCAGTATTTT. Amino acid sequence: CASSEPTGMGTDTQYF.

V gene TRBV9 combines with J gene TRBJ1-4; D is unresolved. V lost 0 bases and J 0 bases, leaving 6 bases between the germline ends. Germline V gene data show CDR1 as SGDLS and CDR2 as YYNGEE. The CDR3 has 15 amino acids. Here the CDR3 DNA reads TGTGCCAGCAGCGTAGAGGGCACAACTAATGAAAAACTGTTTTTT. It yields the protein CASSVEGTTNEKLFF.

This clone was detected only once. This rearrangement joins TRBV5-6 to TRBJ1-1; D call uncertain. The CDR3 is 12 amino acids. Looked up from germline, CDR1 is SGHDT and CDR2 is YYEEEE. V dropped 0 bases and J dropped 4 bases, with 4 bases sitting between them. CDR3 coding DNA: TGTGCCAGCAGCTTGGAGGGCACTGAAGCTTTCTTT. Encoded protein: CASSLEGTEAFF.

The CDR3: CASSLVGGTDTQYF. For the CDR3, the DNA is TGTGCCAGCAGCTTAGTGGGGGGCACAGATACGCAGTATTTT. The chain carries TRBV7-2 and TRBJ2-3; D may correspond to TRBD1 or TRBD2 (5 bases each). Germline CDR1 and CDR2: SGHTA and FQGNSA. The length of the CDR3 is 14 residues. V was clipped by 1 base and J by 1 base, with 6 bases between them.

This chain connects TRBV11-2 to TRBJ1-5; D not certain. Germline lookup yields CDR1 SGHAT and CDR2 FQNNGV. Deletions cut 5 bases from V and 2 bases from J, with 10 bases between. This CDR3 is built from 14 residues. The CDR3 DNA reads TGTGCCAGCAGCCCAGAGGGTGGCAATCAGCCCCAGCATTTT. It is translated as CASSPEGGNQPQHF.